Each of the 26 T cell receptor beta chains below was sequenced from the same sample in a study of tumor and adjacent non-tumor tissue in lung cancer. The library came from three nested PCR rounds adapted from ARM-PCR protocols. One entry per CDR3 protein, called by TCRdb with MiXCR from the multiplex PCR reads. The data contain 91,000 or so distinct CDR3 sequences, about 66% of them singletons. No cell sorting was done before RNA was extracted from the tissue. Sample: lung tumor tissue. All receptors come from a man aged 55-75 years with non-small cell lung cancer.

Turning to this clonotype: A much larger clone differs from this one at a single base, so this may be a read error. This chain links TRBV5-6 with TRBJ2-1; maybe TRBD2 (7 bases). CDR1 and CDR2 from the germline V gene are SGHDT and YYEEEE. The CDR3 is 13 residues long. Trimming pared 4 bases from V and 7 bases from J, leaving 12 bases between. Here the CDR3 DNA reads TGTGCCAGCAGCAGCGGGACAAGGAATGAGCAGTTCTTC. Protein product: CASSSGTRNEQFF.

This clonotype was observed at least ten times. Relative to the germline gene, one junction end is altered; a read error may explain this. The V gene is TRBV12-3 or TRBV12-4, the J gene TRBJ1-5; D not resolved. The CDR3 runs to 12 residues. CDR3 DNA: TGTGCCGGCAGTTTTTTCGAGCGGCCCCAGCATTTT. Translated: CAGSFFERPQHF.

V usage is TRBV4-2 and J usage is TRBJ2-4; D is unresolved. There are 16 residues in the CDR3. The germline gives CDR1 LGHNA, CDR2 YNFKEQ. The ends were cut back, 0 bases at V and 7 bases at J, with 16 bases in the middle. The CDR3 nucleotides are TGTGCCAGCAGCCAAGATGCAATCCCCCCTGCGAACATTCAGTACTTC. Amino acids: CASSQDAIPPANIQYF.

V usage is TRBV24-1 and J usage is TRBJ2-5; the match to TRBD1 covers 8 bases. This CDR3 comprises 13 residues. Germline V CDR1 and CDR2: KGHDR, SFDVKD. Trimming removed 9 bases from V and 5 bases from J; junction bases left unmatched: 7. In DNA form, the CDR3 reads TGTGCCACCTTCGACAGGGGATGGGAGACCCAGTACTTC. Translating it yields CATFDRGWETQYF.

The count of this clonotype is one. The junction departs from the called germline gene at one end, perhaps through a read error. V gene TRBV6-5 combines with J gene TRBJ1-5; no clear D gene. The germline CDR1 and CDR2 sequences are MNHEY and SVGAGI. This CDR3 contains 13 residues. CDR3 sequence: CASSKSLRQPQHF. CDR3 nucleotides: TGTGCCAGCAGTAAATCCTTGAGGCAGCCGCAGCATTTT.

Comments on this clonotype: A read error may account for a junction end that differs from germline. The chain joins TRBV12-3 or TRBV12-4 to TRBJ1-2; 10 bases align to TRBD1. The CDR3 loop spans 17 amino acids. The CDR3 reads CASRPLGTGERVYRYTF. The CDR3 bases are TGTGCCAGCAGGCCCCTTGGGACAGGGGAGAGGGTCTATCGCTACACCTTC.

This clonotype occurred many times. V usage is TRBV5-1 and J usage is TRBJ2-7; 8 bases are a match to TRBD2. The CDR3 totals 14 residues. Germline loops: CDR1 SGHRS, CDR2 YFSETQ. Losses at the gene ends were 5 bases for V and 6 bases for J; bases not matched to a gene: 10. CDR3 DNA: TGCGCCAGCAGGCCGGGACTAGGCGTTTTCGAGCAGTACTTC. Translating gives CASRPGLGVFEQYF.

As for this clonotype: An end of the junction does not agree with germline; a read error may underlie this. This rearrangement joins TRBV4-1 to TRBJ2-2, with D uncertain. CDR1 MGHRA and CDR2 YSYEKL come from the germline V gene. This CDR3 spans 15 amino acids. The DNA of the CDR3 is TGCACCAGCAGCCAAGAAGCAGCGAACACTGGGGTGCTGTTTTTT. Residues: CTSSQEAANTGVLFF.

Concerning this clonotype itself: The junction and the germline gene differ at one end; a read error may be behind it. V gene TRBV11-1 combines with J gene TRBJ2-2, with 9 bases fitting TRBD1. CDR1 is SGHAT and CDR2 is FQDESV in the germline V gene (reference sequence). This CDR3 contains 17 residues. The chain's CDR3 is CASRRTGAGLNTGELSF. Here the CDR3 DNA reads TGTGCCAGCAGGCGGACAGGGGCGGGCCTGAACACCGGGGAGCTGTCTTTT.

This clonotype was counted a few times. The chain combines TRBV12-3 or TRBV12-4 with TRBJ1-6, with 8 bases that match TRBD1. V lost 3 bases, J lost 14 bases, and 12 bases stayed unmatched. This CDR3 comprises 15 residues. CDR3 coding DNA: TGTGCCAGCAGTTTCCAGGGGGCGGATCAGGCGGCCCTCCACTTT. Protein sequence: CASSFQGADQAALHF.

This clonotype has a count of ten or more. The chain recombines TRBV29-1 with TRBJ1-1; no firm D call. CDR1 SQVTM and CDR2 ANQGSEA come from the germline V gene. V was clipped by 4 bases and J by 7 bases, with 16 bases between them. This CDR3 has 13 residues. The CDR3 region is CSVVGQLLNEAFF. The CDR3 nucleotides are TGCAGCGTTGTAGGGCAGCTCCTGAATGAAGCTTTCTTT.

Of note for this clonotype: It may be a read error: a sequence one base away is much more abundant. V gene TRBV6-6 combines with J gene TRBJ1-5; D gene uncertain. Germline V gives CDR1 MNHNY, CDR2 SVGAGI (reference sequence). This CDR3 is 16 amino acids long. Trimming took off 7 bases at V and 0 bases at J, with 16 bases between the two ends. CDR3 nucleotide sequence: TGTGCCAGCAAATCCCGGATGGCGGATAGCAATCAGCCCCAGCATTTT. Its translation: CASKSRMADSNQPQHF.

This clonotype occurred many times. This rearrangement joins TRBV5-1 to TRBJ2-5, with 7 bases aligning to TRBD1. This CDR3 has 11 residues. CDR1 is SGHRS, CDR2 YFSETQ, per germline. Germline trimming cut 0 bases from V and 10 bases from J; bases unmatched to any gene: 0. CDR3 sequence: CASSLGQGQYF. DNA for the CDR3: TGCGCCAGCAGCTTGGGACAGGGCCAGTACTTC. Full variable domain (remainder filled in from reference TRBV5-1 and TRBJ2-5): KAGVTQTPRYLIKTRGQQVTLSCSPISGHRSVSWYQQTPGQGLQFLFEYFSETQRNKGNFPGRFSGRQFSNSRSEMNVSTLELGDSALYLCASSLGQGQYFGPGTRLLVL.

This clonotype turned up a few times. The J gene is TRBJ2-5, the V gene TRBV20-1; D might be TRBD1 or TRBD2, each matching 6 bases. The CDR3 length is 13 residues. Germline V gene sequence: CDR1 DFQATT, CDR2 SNEGSKA (reference sequence). The DNA for the CDR3 is TGCAATGCAGAGGGGGAGGCCGGAGAGACCCAGTACTTC. Translating gives CNAEGEAGETQYF.

The chain is built from TRBV5-6 and TRBJ1-2; no clear D gene. CDR3 length: 14 residues. Between the trimmed V and J ends, which lost 4 bases and 10 bases, there was a span of 20 bases. Germline V lookup: CDR1 SGHDT, CDR2 YYEEEE. In nucleotides, the CDR3 is TGTGCCAGCAGCCCCTGGGGTGAAGTCTACGACTACACCTTC. As protein: CASSPWGEVYDYTF.

With respect to this clonotype: Possible read error: a much larger clone is one base away. The V and J genes are TRBV28 and TRBJ2-1; 11 bases line up with TRBD2. The CDR3 totals 17 residues. Looked up from germline, CDR1 is MDHEN and CDR2 is SYDVKM. The CDR3 DNA reads TGTGCCAGCAGTTTACCTAGCGGGAGGTCTTGGGACAATGAGCGGTTCTTC. Its translation is CASSLPSGRSWDNERFF.

This clonotype was detected many times. The chain links TRBV30 to TRBJ2-7, with 11 bases fitting TRBD1. From germline, CDR1 is GTSNPN and CDR2 SVGIG (reference sequence). This CDR3 is 15 amino acids long. V shed 0 bases and J 3 bases; nucleotides not matched to a gene: 4. In DNA form, the CDR3 reads TGTGCCTGGAGTGTATTGGGACAGGGGGTCTACGAGCAGTACTTC. It codes for CAWSVLGQGVYEQYF.

To note about this clonotype: This sequence may be a read error, since a much larger clone differs from it by one base. The CDR3 sequence: CSASAGFDIQYF. The CDR3 nucleotides are TGCAGTGCTAGTGCCGGGTTCGACATTCAGTACTTC. The chain carries TRBV20-1 and TRBJ2-4; D gene unclear. Germline CDR1 DFQATT, CDR2 SNEGSKA (reference sequence). There are 12 residues in the CDR3. Trimming took off 3 bases at V and 8 bases at J, with 11 bases between the two ends.

The chain is built from TRBV6-6 and TRBJ2-7, with D possibly being TRBD1 (6 bases). Germline CDR1 and CDR2: MNHNY and SVGAGI (reference sequence). Between the trimmed V and J ends, which lost 10 bases and 1 base, there was a span of 17 bases. CDR3 length: 14 residues. The CDR3 sequence is CATSTGTCSYEQYF. CDR3 nucleotides: TGTGCCACGTCGACCGGGACATGTTCCTACGAGCAGTACTTC.

This clonotype has a count of ten or more. The J gene is TRBJ2-7, the V gene TRBV6-1, with D possibly matching TRBD2 (6 bases). The germline V gene has CDR1 MNHNS and CDR2 SASEGT. V was shortened by 6 bases and J by 5 bases, with 20 bases between the two germline ends. The CDR3 spans 15 residues. CDR3 protein: CASRTGLLPSDEQYF. The CDR3 bases are TGTGCCAGCAGGACGGGACTCCTGCCTTCCGACGAGCAGTACTTC.

On this clonotype itself: This may be a read error: a much more frequent sequence differs by one nucleotide. The CDR3 ends on some other residue instead of the conserved phenylalanine or tryptophan, so this is likely a read error. The rearrangement links TRBV20-1 to TRBJ2-7; maybe TRBD1 (6 bases). Trimming left V 2 bases short and J 0 bases short, with 11 bases between. Germline assignment: CDR1 DFQATT and CDR2 SNEGSKA (reference sequence). The CDR3 is 14 amino acids. DNA of the CDR3: TGCAGTGCTAGACCGATGGGGGCCTCCTACGAGCAGTACTAC. It is translated as CSARPMGASYEQYY.

In this sample, this clonotype turned up a few times. One base away lies a much larger clone, so this may be a sequencing read error. The chain has TRBV12-3 or TRBV12-4 and TRBJ2-1, with TRBD2 matching 8 bases. The CDR3 runs 15 residues. CDR3 DNA sequence: TGTGTCAGCAGTCCAATAGCGGGACCCTACAATGAGCAGTTCTTC. It yields the protein CVSSPIAGPYNEQFF.

In this sample, this clonotype turned up many times. The chain couples TRBV12-3 or TRBV12-4 to TRBJ2-5; D gene unclear. V lost 2 bases and J lost 6, with 13 bases in between. This CDR3 has 14 residues. CDR3 region: CASSLYQAAKTQYF. The CDR3 region has the DNA TGTGCCAGCAGTTTATATCAGGCTGCCAAGACCCAGTACTTC.

For this clonotype: A read error may explain this, as a much larger clone is one base away. The chain has TRBV12-3 or TRBV12-4 and TRBJ2-5; 9 bases map to TRBD2. There are 16 residues in the CDR3. With 6 bases clipped from V and 9 bases from J, the junction kept 17 bases outside the gene matches. The CDR3 coding sequence is TGTGCCAGCAGCCGGGTTAGCGGGGGCCCGGAGAGGGCCCAGTACTTC. The encoded protein is CASSRVSGGPERAQYF.

On this clonotype itself: Sequence at one end of the junction differs from germline and may be a read error. The chain has TRBV6-6 and TRBJ2-7, with TRBD2 matching 8 bases. Per the germline V gene, CDR1 is MNHNY and CDR2 is SVGAGI (reference sequence). There are 17 residues in the CDR3. The CDR3 is CASSYSVVAGCPYEQYF. CDR3 nucleotides: TGTGCCAGCAGTTACTCAGTGGTAGCGGGATGCCCCTACGAGCAGTACTTT.

In regard to this clonotype: With a much larger clone just one base away, this may be a read error. The DNA for the CDR3 is TGTGCCACCAGTGATGGGGACCTGTACACCGGGGAGCTGTTGTTT. Protein sequence: CATSDGDLYTGELLF. The genes are TRBV24-1 and TRBJ2-2, with D perhaps assigned TRBD1 or TRBD2 (5 bases each). The germline gives CDR1 KGHDR, CDR2 SFDVKD. This CDR3 has 15 amino acids.